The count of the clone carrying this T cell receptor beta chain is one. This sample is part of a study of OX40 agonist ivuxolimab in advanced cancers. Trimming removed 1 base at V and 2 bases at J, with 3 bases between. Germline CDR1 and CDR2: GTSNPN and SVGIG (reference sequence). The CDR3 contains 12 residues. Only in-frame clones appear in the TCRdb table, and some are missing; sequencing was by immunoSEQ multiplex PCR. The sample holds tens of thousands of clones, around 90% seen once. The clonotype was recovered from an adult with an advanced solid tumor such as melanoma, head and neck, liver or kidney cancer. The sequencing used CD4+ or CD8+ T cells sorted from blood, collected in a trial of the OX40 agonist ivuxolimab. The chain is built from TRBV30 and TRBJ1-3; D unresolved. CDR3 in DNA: TGTGCCTGGAGTGGCACTGGAAACACCATATATTTT. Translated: CAWSGTGNTIYF. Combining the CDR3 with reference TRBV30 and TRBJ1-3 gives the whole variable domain SQTIHQWPATLVQPVGSPLSLECTVEGTSNPNLYWYRQAAGRGLQLLFYSVGIGQISSEVPQNLSASRPQDRQFILSSKKLLLSDSGFYLCAWSGTGNTIYFGEGSWLTVV.